This T cell receptor (beta chain) was sequenced in a study of T cell changes during pregnancy in multiple sclerosis (dated by TCRdb to between 2019 and 2020). A note on the overall study: The study looked at changes in the T cell repertoire across pregnancy in women with multiple sclerosis.

About this clone itself: The target of this receptor is not known. It has no much larger one-base neighbor in the sample; base qualities were not kept.

Counted from cysteine to phenylalanine, this CDR3 has 14 amino acids. This entry keeps only the CDR3 DNA: 42 bases, framed from base 1. The germline V gene encodes CDR1 LGHNA and CDR2 YSLEER. The V end loses 4 bases and the J end loses 8 bases, and a stretch of 17 bases separates them. The receptor library was made with the immunoSEQ multiplex PCR assay. Held by TCRdb, this immuneACCESS table contains in-frame sequences only and omits some clones. Under half of the omission traces to an unresolved V gene where checked; the cause of the rest is unknown. In this sample the table shows 45,000 to 55,000 clones, 80% to 95% of which occur a single time. The ten largest clonotypes hold 0.95% to 1% of the sample.

Here the chain combines TRBV4-3 and TRBJ1-2; the D gene cannot be named for sure. The sample here was peripheral blood, taken after pregnancy. This clonotype was obtained from a female donor with multiple sclerosis, enrolled in a pregnancy study. The sequence in DNA is TGCGCCAGCAGCCTCACGTTGGAGAGGGAAGGCTACACCTTC. It translates as CASSLTLEREGYTF.